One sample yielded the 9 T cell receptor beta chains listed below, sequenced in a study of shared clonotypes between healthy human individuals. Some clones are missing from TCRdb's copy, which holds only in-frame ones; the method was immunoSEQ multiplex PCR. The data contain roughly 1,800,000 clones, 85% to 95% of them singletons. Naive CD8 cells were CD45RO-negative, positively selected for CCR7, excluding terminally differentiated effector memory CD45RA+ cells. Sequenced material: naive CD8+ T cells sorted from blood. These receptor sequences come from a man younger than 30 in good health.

Written as DNA, the CDR3 is TGTGCCAGCAGCCCAGGGACCTTTGGCTATGGCTACACCTTC. Its protein product is CASSPGTFGYGYTF. V is TRBV7-9 and J is TRBJ1-2; TRBD1 might be the D (5 bases). Trimming left V 5 bases short and J 4 bases short, with 14 bases between. There are 14 residues in the CDR3. Germline lookup yields CDR1 SEHNR and CDR2 FQNEAQ (reference sequence).

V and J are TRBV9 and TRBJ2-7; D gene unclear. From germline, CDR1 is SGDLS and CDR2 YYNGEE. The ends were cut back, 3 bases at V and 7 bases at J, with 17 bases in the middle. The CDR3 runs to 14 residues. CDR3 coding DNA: TGTGCCAGCAGCGCGTCGATGGGCGGTAGGGAGCAGTACTTC. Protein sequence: CASSASMGGREQYF.

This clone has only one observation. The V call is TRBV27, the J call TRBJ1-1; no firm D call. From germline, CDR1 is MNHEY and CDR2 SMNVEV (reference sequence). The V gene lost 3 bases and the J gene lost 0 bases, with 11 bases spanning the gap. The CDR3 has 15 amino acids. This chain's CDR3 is CASSFVRAMNTEAFF. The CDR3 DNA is TGTGCCAGCAGTTTCGTGCGGGCGATGAACACTGAAGCTTTCTTT.

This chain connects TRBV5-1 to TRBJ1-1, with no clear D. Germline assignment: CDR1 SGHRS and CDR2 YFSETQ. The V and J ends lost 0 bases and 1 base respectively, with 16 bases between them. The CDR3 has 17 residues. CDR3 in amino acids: CASSLAQLAPSNTEAFF. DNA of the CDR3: TGCGCCAGCAGCTTGGCTCAGTTAGCACCTTCGAACACTGAAGCTTTCTTT.

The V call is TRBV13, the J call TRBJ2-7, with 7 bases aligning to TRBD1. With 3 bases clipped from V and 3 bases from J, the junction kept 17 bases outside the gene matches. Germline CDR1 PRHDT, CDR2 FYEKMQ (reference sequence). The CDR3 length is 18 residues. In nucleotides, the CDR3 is TGTGCCAGCAGCTTTTTCGCGAGGCCCGGGACAGAATTCTACGAGCAGTACTTC. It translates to CASSFFARPGTEFYEQYF.

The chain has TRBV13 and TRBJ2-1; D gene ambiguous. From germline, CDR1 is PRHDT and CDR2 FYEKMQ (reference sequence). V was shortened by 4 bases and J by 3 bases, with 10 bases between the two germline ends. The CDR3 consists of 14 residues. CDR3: CASSSRSDYNEQFF. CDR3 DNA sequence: TGTGCCAGCAGCTCCCGATCCGACTACAATGAGCAGTTCTTC.

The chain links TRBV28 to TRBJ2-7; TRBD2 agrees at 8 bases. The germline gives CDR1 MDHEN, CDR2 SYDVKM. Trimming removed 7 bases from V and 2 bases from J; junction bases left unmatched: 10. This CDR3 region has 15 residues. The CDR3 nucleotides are TGTGCCAGCACCCCCGGGGGGGAGGGGGCCTACGAGCAGTACTTC. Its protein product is CASTPGGEGAYEQYF.

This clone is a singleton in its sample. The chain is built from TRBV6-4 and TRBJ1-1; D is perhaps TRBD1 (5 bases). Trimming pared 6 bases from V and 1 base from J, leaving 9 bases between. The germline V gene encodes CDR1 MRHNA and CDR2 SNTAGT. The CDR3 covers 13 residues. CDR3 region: CASRGRENTEAFF. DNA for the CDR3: TGTGCCAGCAGAGGCAGGGAGAACACTGAAGCTTTCTTT.

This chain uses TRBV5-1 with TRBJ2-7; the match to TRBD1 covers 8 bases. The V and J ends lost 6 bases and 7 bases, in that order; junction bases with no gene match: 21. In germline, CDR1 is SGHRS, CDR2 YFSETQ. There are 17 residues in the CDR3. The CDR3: CASTPGRIDRGTSEQYF. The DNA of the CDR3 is TGCGCCAGCACCCCGGGGAGAATAGACAGGGGTACTTCGGAGCAGTACTTC.